This passage covers 32 T cell receptor beta chains from one sample sequenced in a study of blood T cells in healthy people across ages. Together with a sample-barcoded 5' primer, a J-beta primer mix was included in a second PCR lasting roughly 6 to 12 cycles. MiXCR, applied by TCRdb to the 5' RACE reads, yields one record per CDR3 protein. The data hold 600,000 to 800,000 distinct CDR3 sequences, with 45% to 60% observed a single time. Sequencing was done on a sample of blood. Receptors were obtained from a woman aged 80 or over in good health.

At least ten counts were recorded for this clonotype. Relative to the germline gene, one junction end is altered; a read error may explain this. The rearrangement joins TRBV5-1 to TRBJ2-2; D uncertain. The CDR3 is 12 residues long. The germline gives CDR1 SGHRS, CDR2 YFSETQ. CDR3 in DNA: TGTGCCAGCAGTTTAGACACCGGGGAGCTGTTTTTT. Amino acid sequence: CASSLDTGELFF.

This clonotype was seen more than once but under ten times. The chain uses TRBV28 and TRBJ2-7; D remains unclear. The CDR3 consists of 14 residues. The germline V gene has CDR1 MDHEN and CDR2 SYDVKM. Trimming took off 6 bases at V and 5 bases at J, with 17 bases between the two ends. The CDR3 region has the DNA TGTGCCAGCAGGGGCAGGCGAACATCCCACGAGCAGTACTTC. Residues: CASRGRRTSHEQYF.

Of note for this clonotype: A much larger clone lies one base from this, so it may be a read error. The V call is TRBV6-2 or TRBV6-3, the J call TRBJ2-7, with 9 bases aligning to TRBD1. Germline CDR1 and CDR2: MNHEY and SVGEGT. V gave up 11 bases and J gave up 5 bases; unmatched junction bases: 10. The CDR3 has 13 amino acids. The CDR3 coding sequence is TGTGCCGCCGGGGGACAGGGTCTGAACGAGCAGTACTTC. Translated, it gives CAAGGQGLNEQYF.

The chain combines TRBV7-2 with TRBJ2-7; D gene ambiguous. Near its end, the DNA agrees better with TRBJ2-5, so the J call may be wrong. There are 11 residues in the CDR3. Germline-derived CDR1 and CDR2 are SGHTA and FQGNSA. The CDR3 nucleotides are TGTGCCAGCAGCTTCCGGGCGACCCAGTACTTC. Translation gives CASSFRATQYF.

Ten or more counts support this clonotype. This chain links TRBV10-3 with TRBJ2-5; 13 bases fit TRBD2. CDR3 length: 16 residues. The germline CDR1 and CDR2 sequences are ENHRY and SYGVKD. The trim removed 3 bases at V and 5 bases at J, leaving 6 bases unmatched. In DNA, the CDR3 is TGTGCCATCAGTGACCCTTGGACTAGCGGGAGTGAGACCCAGTACTTC. Translation gives CAISDPWTSGSETQYF.

This clonotype has at least ten counts. Written as DNA, the CDR3 is TGTGCCAGCAGCGTAGCTGGGACAGGGTCCAATGAGCAGTTCTTC. Encoded protein: CASSVAGTGSNEQFF. The chain uses TRBV9 and TRBJ2-1; 9 nucleotides align to TRBD1. The V and J ends lost 0 bases and 6 bases, in that order; junction bases with no gene match: 4. The CDR3 covers 15 residues. Germline V gene lookup returns CDR1 SGDLS and CDR2 YYNGEE.

The gene calls are TRBV5-1 and TRBJ1-5; 10 bases agree with TRBD1. CDR1 and CDR2 from the germline V gene are SGHRS and YFSETQ. Losses at the gene ends were 3 bases for V and 2 bases for J; bases not matched to a gene: 8. CDR3 size: 17 residues. CDR3 loop: CASSSTGTGDGNQPQHF. CDR3 nucleotide sequence: TGCGCCAGCAGCTCCACCGGGACAGGGGATGGCAATCAGCCCCAGCATTTT.

This clonotype came up a few times. This CDR3 is CASSYSTDNTGELFF. CDR3 DNA: TGTGCCAGCAGTTACTCGACAGACAACACCGGGGAGCTGTTTTTT. The rearrangement links TRBV6-2 or TRBV6-3 to TRBJ2-2; the D gene is possibly TRBD1 (5 bases). V lost 0 bases and J 2 bases, leaving 7 bases between the germline ends. Germline V gene lookup returns CDR1 MNHEY and CDR2 SVGEGT. CDR3 size: 15 residues.

The rearrangement uses TRBV19 and TRBJ2-1; D could derive from TRBD1 or TRBD2 (5 bases each). The CDR3 loop spans 12 amino acids. Per the germline V gene, CDR1 is LNHDA and CDR2 is SQIVND (reference sequence). Trimming took 10 bases from V and 14 from J, leaving 21 bases between them. CDR3 sequence: CATSPVGEREFF. In DNA, the CDR3 is TGTGCCACCTCACCCGTGGGGGAGAGGGAGTTCTTC.

This clonotype was seen many times. The chain has TRBV6-6 and TRBJ2-1; 9 bases agree with TRBD2. This CDR3 is built from 12 residues. V lost 9 bases, J lost 6 bases, and 3 bases stayed unmatched. Per the germline V gene, CDR1 is MNHNY and CDR2 is SVGAGI (reference sequence). This CDR3 reads CASSSGSNEQFF. The CDR3 DNA reads as TGTGCCAGTAGTAGCGGGAGCAATGAGCAGTTCTTC.

This clonotype has ten or more counts. The genes are TRBV5-1 and TRBJ2-3; the match to TRBD1 covers 8 bases. Germline V lookup: CDR1 SGHRS, CDR2 YFSETQ. This CDR3 region has 14 residues. Trimming removed 4 bases from V and 4 bases from J; junction bases left unmatched: 5. CDR3 sequence reads: CASSPGQGSDTQYF. The CDR3 DNA reads as TGCGCCAGCAGCCCAGGACAGGGATCAGATACGCAGTATTTT.

CDR3 residues: CASSQGRRGETQYF. CDR3 bases: TGCGCCAGCAGCCAAGGTCGCCGGGGAGAGACCCAGTACTTC. J is TRBJ2-5 and V is TRBV5-1; D possibly corresponds to TRBD2 (5 bases). CDR3 length: 14 amino acids. Germline V gene data show CDR1 as SGHRS and CDR2 as YFSETQ. Trimming shortened V by 4 bases and J by 4 bases, and 14 bases separated the two germline ends. Using reference TRBV5-1 and TRBJ2-5 for the parts outside the CDR3, the full variable domain is KAGVTQTPRYLIKTRGQQVTLSCSPISGHRSVSWYQQTPGQGLQFLFEYFSETQRNKGNFPGRFSGRQFSNSRSEMNVSTLELGDSALYLCASSQGRRGETQYFGPGTRLLVL.

The chain combines TRBV27 with TRBJ2-3; 12 bases match TRBD1. The CDR3 has 15 amino acids. The trim removed 7 bases at V and 6 bases at J, leaving 8 bases unmatched. CDR1 is MNHEY and CDR2 is SMNVEV in the germline V gene (reference sequence). CDR3 sequence: CASNFLGQGADTQYF. In DNA, the CDR3 is TGTGCCAGCAATTTTTTGGGACAGGGGGCGGATACGCAGTATTTT.

This sequence joins TRBV18 and TRBJ2-7; D is ambiguous. The DNA matches TRBJ2-5 better at its end, which makes the J call doubtful. CDR3 length: 15 residues. Looked up from germline, CDR1 is KGHSH and CDR2 is LQKENI. For the CDR3, the DNA is TGTGCCAGCTCACCGGTCGCCAGGTCCCAAGAGACCCAGTACTTC. Translating it yields CASSPVARSQETQYF.

The genes are TRBV15 and TRBJ2-5; D unresolved. Germline CDR1 LNHNV, CDR2 YYDKDF (reference sequence). The CDR3 is 13 amino acids. Trimming cost V 2 bases and J 2 bases, with 6 bases left between them. As DNA, the CDR3 is TGTGCCACCAGCAGAAGGCAGCAAGAGACCCAGTACTTC. Translation: CATSRRQQETQYF. The whole variable domain, filled in from reference TRBV15 and TRBJ2-5, reads DAMVIQNPRYQVTQFGKPVTLSCSQTLNHNVMYWYQQKSSQAPKLLFHYYDKDFNNEADTPDNFQSRRPNTSFCFLDIRSPGLGDTAMYLCATSRRQQETQYFGPGTRLLVL.

Details on this clonotype: A much larger clone differs by one base, so this may be a read error. This sequence joins TRBV4-1 and TRBJ1-2, with a tentative D call TRBD1 (6 bases). The CDR3 is made up of 15 amino acids. CDR1 is MGHRA, CDR2 YSYEKL, per germline. Trimming removed 3 bases at V and 5 bases at J, with 16 bases between. The CDR3: CASSQDGGAWYGYTF. DNA for the CDR3: TGCGCCAGCAGCCAGGACGGGGGCGCCTGGTATGGCTACACCTTC.

This clonotype occurred many times. The genes are TRBV3-1 and TRBJ2-1; D remains unclear. The CDR3 totals 12 residues. Germline CDR1 reads LGHDT; CDR2 reads YNNKEL (reference sequence). V lost 4 bases and J 6 bases, leaving 7 bases between the germline ends. The CDR3 sequence: CASSRGPNEQFF. The CDR3 coding sequence is TGTGCCAGCAGCCGGGGTCCCAATGAGCAGTTCTTC.

The genes are TRBV7-2 and TRBJ1-2; TRBD1 matches 8 bases. The V and J ends lost 3 bases and 8 bases, in that order; junction bases with no gene match: 8. Germline CDR1 SGHTA, CDR2 FQGNSA. This CDR3 spans 14 amino acids. The CDR3 region has the DNA TGTGCCAGCAGCTTTCCGGACAGGGAAGGGGGCTACACCTTC. It specifies CASSFPDREGGYTF.

Remarks on this clonotype: This may come from a read error, since a much larger clone is one base off. V gene TRBV3-1 combines with J gene TRBJ2-1; D may be TRBD1 or TRBD2 (6 bases each). Germline V gives CDR1 LGHDT, CDR2 YNNKEL (reference sequence). The CDR3 extends over 13 amino acids. The germline V and J ends were trimmed by 2 bases and 6 bases, with 8 bases remaining between them. The CDR3 loop reads CASSQRGANEQFF. The CDR3 DNA is TGTGCCAGCAGCCAAAGGGGGGCCAATGAGCAGTTCTTC.

V and J are TRBV4-1 and TRBJ2-1, with unresolved D. V lost 1 base, J lost 9 bases, and 4 bases lay in between. Per germline, CDR1 MGHRA and CDR2 YSYEKL. The CDR3 spans 11 residues. CDR3 sequence (DNA): TGCGCCAGCAGCCAAGTTGCTGAGCAGTTCTTC. Its translation is CASSQVAEQFF.

In its sample, this clonotype was seen many times. The chain couples TRBV28 to TRBJ2-3, with D tentatively TRBD2 (7 bases). Germline V gene lookup returns CDR1 MDHEN and CDR2 SYDVKM. The length of the CDR3 is 16 residues. Trimming removed 2 bases from V and 8 bases from J, with 20 bases in between. The CDR3 region is CASSLRGGGAQGTQYF. DNA of the CDR3: TGTGCCAGCAGTTTAAGGGGGGGAGGGGCTCAGGGTACGCAGTATTTT. Full variable domain (remainder filled in from reference TRBV28 and TRBJ2-3): DVKVTQSSRYLVKRTGEKVFLECVQDMDHENMFWYRQDPGLGLRLIYFSYDVKMKEKGDIPEGYSVSREKKERFSLILESASTNQTSMYLCASSLRGGGAQGTQYFGPGTRLTVL.

The V gene is TRBV3-1, the J gene TRBJ2-3; TRBD2 might be the D (6 bases). CDR3 length equals 16 residues. Per germline, CDR1 LGHDT and CDR2 YNNKEL (reference sequence). The V end lost 5 bases, the J end lost 0 bases, and 15 bases lay between the germline ends. In nucleotides, the CDR3 is TGTGCCAGCAGCACTCGGGACTTACCAAGCACAGATACGCAGTATTTT. Encoded protein: CASSTRDLPSTDTQYF.

The V gene is TRBV20-1, the J gene TRBJ2-7; TRBD2 agrees at 7 bases. J was trimmed by 0 bases and V by 0 bases; bases with no gene match: 11. Germline-derived CDR1 and CDR2 are DFQATT and SNEGSKA (reference sequence). CDR3 length: 17 amino acids. The CDR3 nucleotides read TGCAGTGCTAGAGATACTAGTGGGGGACTACGCTCCTACGAGCAGTACTTC. It encodes CSARDTSGGLRSYEQYF.

This clonotype came up many times. V and J are TRBV12-3 or TRBV12-4 and TRBJ1-2, with D possibly being TRBD1 (6 bases). The CDR3 is made up of 13 amino acids. V was shortened by 8 bases and J by 0 bases, with 10 bases between the two germline ends. In nucleotides, the CDR3 is TGTGCCAGCCGGGACACTACTAACTATGGCTACACCTTC. Protein sequence: CASRDTTNYGYTF.

V and J are TRBV20-1 and TRBJ2-5; weak D call: TRBD2 (5 bases). The closer fit of TRBJ2-1 to the DNA end suggests the J call may be wrong. CDR1 DFQATT and CDR2 SNEGSKA come from the germline V gene (reference sequence). The CDR3 covers 14 residues. Here the CDR3 reads CSARDRRGQETQFF. The CDR3 region has the DNA TGCAGTGCTAGAGATCGGCGCGGGCAAGAGACCCAGTTCTTC.

V usage is TRBV15 and J usage is TRBJ1-2, with 7 bases fitting TRBD1. The V gene end was trimmed by 1 base and the J gene end by 4 bases; junction bases not matched to a gene: 9. This CDR3 region has 16 residues. Germline V lookup: CDR1 LNHNV, CDR2 YYDKDF (reference sequence). The DNA for the CDR3 is TGTGCCACCAGCAGAGTCACAGGGGAAATGTTCTATGGCTACACCTTC. It translates to CATSRVTGEMFYGYTF.

This clonotype appeared once. The chain employs TRBV11-3 and TRBJ2-6; D gene uncertain. Looked up from germline, CDR1 is SGHNT and CDR2 is YENEEA. The V and J ends lost 2 bases and 2 bases respectively, with 13 bases between them. This CDR3 has 17 residues. The CDR3 DNA sequence: TGTGCCAGCAGCTTACAAGGGAATCTACCTGGGGCCAACGTCCTGACTTTC. It translates to CASSLQGNLPGANVLTF.

This clonotype appeared many times. The V and J genes are TRBV7-9 and TRBJ2-7, with D perhaps TRBD1 (5 bases). This CDR3 is built from 14 residues. V lost 0 bases to trimming and J lost 0 bases, with 6 bases between them. In germline, CDR1 is SEHNR, CDR2 FQNEAQ (reference sequence). The CDR3 loop reads CASSLAGVSYEQYF. DNA for the CDR3: TGTGCCAGCAGCTTAGCAGGGGTCTCCTACGAGCAGTACTTC.

The CDR3 DNA sequence: TGTGCCAGCAGTTCCTGGACTAGCGGGGGCACAGATACGCAGTATTTT. It codes for CASSSWTSGGTDTQYF. This chain connects TRBV28 to TRBJ2-3; 12 positions match TRBD2. Germline trimming cut 4 bases from V and 1 base from J; bases unmatched to any gene: 3. This CDR3 spans 16 amino acids. CDR1 is MDHEN and CDR2 is SYDVKM in the germline V gene.

The chain carries TRBV7-3 and TRBJ2-5; the match to TRBD1 covers 10 bases. The CDR3 runs to 16 residues. Trimming removed 4 bases from V and 5 bases from J; junction bases left unmatched: 10. Germline V CDR1 and CDR2: SGHTA, FQGTGA. This CDR3 is CASSSQPPGQGETQYF. The DNA of the CDR3 is TGTGCCAGCAGCTCGCAGCCGCCGGGACAGGGGGAGACCCAGTACTTC. Full variable domain (missing parts from reference TRBV7-3 and TRBJ2-5): GAGVSQTPSNKVTEKGKYVELRCDPISGHTALYWYRQSLGQGPEFLIYFQGTGAADDSGLPNDRFFAVRPEGSVSTLKIQRTERGDSAVYLCASSSQPPGQGETQYFGPGTRLLVL.

With respect to this clonotype: Being one base from a much bigger clone, this may be a read error. The V gene is TRBV6-1, the J gene TRBJ2-7; the match to TRBD1 covers 9 bases. J gave up 5 bases and V 6 bases, and 5 bases lay outside the gene matches. The CDR3 has 13 residues. The V gene's germline CDR1 is MNHNS and CDR2 SASEGT. The CDR3 DNA reads TGTGCCAGCAGGGTTACAGGGGGCAACGAGCAGTACTTC. Encoded protein: CASRVTGGNEQYF.

This clonotype turned up a few times. The V and J genes are TRBV9 and TRBJ2-6; TRBD1 matches at 7 bases. Per germline, CDR1 SGDLS and CDR2 YYNGEE. This CDR3 has 17 residues. Unmatched junction bases numbered 7, after V lost 4 bases and J lost 0 bases. The CDR3 sequence: CASSPRQGPSGANVLTF. The CDR3 DNA sequence: TGTGCCAGCAGCCCGAGACAGGGCCCCTCTGGGGCCAACGTCCTGACTTTC.